The entry that follows covers one T cell receptor beta chain sequence. The intended depth for sequencing was 1 in 200,000 to 1 in 1 million T cells. Profiling relied on immunoSEQ multiplex PCR, and the TCRdb table lists in-frame clones only, not all of them. Altogether more than 300,000 clones are present, 70% to 80% being singletons, with the ten largest covering 6.5% to 8%. J gave up 3 bases and V 2 bases, and 11 bases lay outside the gene matches. Per the germline V gene, CDR1 is SGHTS and CDR2 is YDEGEE. The CDR3 contains 17 residues. The data were taken from a study of cytotoxic CD8 clonotypes in ibrutinib-treated CLL.

The receptor was isolated from a human donor with chronic lymphocytic leukemia. The sequences come from PBMCs, collected before ibrutinib treatment. The V call is TRBV5-8, the J call TRBJ1-5, with 7 bases that match TRBD1. CDR3 nucleotide sequence: TGTGCCAGCAGCTTCTTTTCCGGGACAGTCATCAATCAGCCCCAGCATTTT. It is translated as CASSFFSGTVINQPQHF.